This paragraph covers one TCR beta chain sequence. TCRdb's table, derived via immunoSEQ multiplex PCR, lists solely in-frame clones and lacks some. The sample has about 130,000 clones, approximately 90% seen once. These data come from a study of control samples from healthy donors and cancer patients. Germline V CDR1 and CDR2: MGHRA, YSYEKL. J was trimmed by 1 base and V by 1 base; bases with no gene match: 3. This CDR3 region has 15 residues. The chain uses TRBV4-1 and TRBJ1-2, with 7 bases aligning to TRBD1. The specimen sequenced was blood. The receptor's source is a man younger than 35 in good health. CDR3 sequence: CASSQVTGNNYGYTF. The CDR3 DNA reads TGCGCCAGCAGCCAAGTGACAGGGAATAACTATGGCTACACCTTC.